This TCR beta chain was observed in a study of blood T cell repertoires in COVID-19 (dated by TCRdb to about 2020). Study-level background: Samples from collaborators originated in the United States, Italy and Spain and spanned both the acute and convalescent phases of COVID-19. The dataset comprised deeply sampled blood TCRbeta repertoires from subjects exposed to, actively infected with, or recovered from COVID-19. The samples were drawn from the first 160 participants of the ongoing ImmuneRACE study and from 1,254 subjects provided by 6 global collaborators. HLA class I and class II types, where available, came from metadata supplied by the sample provider rather than from assay-based typing. A de-identified subject ID, COVID-19 status, age in years and sex were almost always included in the sample metadata. The material from the prospective study consisted of cDNA or gDNA derived from T cells, B-cell-depleted T cells, or PBMCs. The repertoires were released in a freely available public database intended as a resource for research on the immune response to SARS-CoV-2.

TCRbeta CDR3 regions were amplified from genomic DNA by means of the immunoSEQ Assay, a bias-controlled multiplex PCR. The study's own analysis went as follows. Within the assay, amplification of reference gene primers was used to estimate how many nucleated cells each sample contained. Sequence reads were collapsed and filtered to measure the absolute abundance of every unique TCRbeta CDR3 rearrangement. Productive Simpson clonality was computed per sample as the square root of Simpson's diversity index over productive rearrangements. TCRdb holds this immuneACCESS table with in-frame rearrangements only. Some clones are missing; in checked studies, unresolved V genes explain under half, and the rest has no known cause. V and J calls and clone size are those listed in that table; D and trimming were worked out from the DNA. The sample table contains roughly 100,000 clones; only one count was recorded for about 70% of them. The ten largest clonotypes hold more than 0.8% of the sample.

About this clone itself: The specificity of this receptor is unknown. Base qualities are not recorded, but no much larger clone differs from it by a single base.

Each collaborating institution followed its own protocols to collect whole blood in K2EDTA tubes. For TCRbeta analysis, collaborators shipped samples in one of three forms: frozen whole blood, isolated PBMCs, or DNA extracted from either of those sample types. The germline V gene provides CDR1 KGHDR and CDR2 SFDVKD. V and J lose 8 bases and 7 bases, and a span of 14 bases separates them. Counted from cysteine to phenylalanine, this CDR3 has 13 amino acids. The retained sequence is limited to the CDR3, 39 bases, with the frame set at the first base. On the study overall, not on this receptor specifically: How much clinical and demographic metadata was included differed by source and by participant, and the metadata was provided uncurated.

The receptor was isolated from a human donor with acute or convalescent COVID-19. The donor label of this sample is uncertain. Recombination joined TRBV24-1 with TRBJ1-5; the D gene lacks a confident call. Sequencing used peripheral blood. Here is the DNA: TGTGCCACCACTGCCGGGAGAGGCCAGCCCCAGCATTTT. This translates into CATTAGRGQPQHF.